These 15 T cell receptor beta chains originate from one sample sequenced in a study of blood T cell repertoires in COVID-19. TCRdb keeps only in-frame clones here, not all; method: immunoSEQ multiplex PCR. The sample consists of roughly 200,000 clones, approximately 84% of them appearing once. Sequencing used peripheral blood. These receptors were obtained from a man between 45 and 60 years old with active or convalescent COVID-19.

The V and J genes are TRBV7-2 and TRBJ2-7; tentative D call: TRBD1 (6 bases). This CDR3 is 15 amino acids long. Trimming stripped 2 bases from V and 7 bases from J, with 18 bases between. The germline gives CDR1 SGHTA, CDR2 FQGNSA. The CDR3 sequence is CASSLPGHLLGEQYF. Written as DNA, the CDR3 is TGTGCCAGCAGCTTACCGGGACACCTTCTGGGGGAGCAGTACTTC.

This clone was counted only a few times. The chain combines TRBV29-1 with TRBJ2-3; 8 bases are shared with TRBD1. This CDR3 is 15 amino acids long. The germline V gene encodes CDR1 SQVTM and CDR2 ANQGSEA. The V gene end was trimmed by 6 bases and the J gene end by 5 bases; junction bases not matched to a gene: 13. CDR3 bases: TGCAGCGTGGAGGGGGCCAGGGGGCCTGAAGATACGCAGTATTTT. Translation gives CSVEGARGPEDTQYF.

V is TRBV6-5 and J is TRBJ2-7; TRBD2 might be the D (5 bases). Trimming cost V 5 bases and J 5 bases, with 19 bases left between them. Germline assignment: CDR1 MNHEY and CDR2 SVGAGI. The CDR3 has 15 amino acids. The CDR3 loop is CASSTFVRVGHEQYF. Written as DNA, the CDR3 is TGTGCCAGCAGTACCTTCGTGAGGGTAGGCCACGAGCAGTACTTC.

The table lists this clone with a few counts. The chain combines TRBV19 with TRBJ1-5; D possibly corresponds to TRBD1 (6 bases). Germline-derived CDR1 and CDR2 are LNHDA and SQIVND (reference sequence). The CDR3 totals 15 residues. The V end was cut by 7 bases, the J end by 2 bases, with 15 bases between. The CDR3 loop reads CASTETGPGNQPQHF. The CDR3 region has the DNA TGTGCCAGTACCGAAACAGGGCCGGGCAATCAGCCCCAGCATTTT.

The genes are TRBV11-2 and TRBJ1-2; the D is unclear. Germline loops: CDR1 SGHAT, CDR2 FQNNGV. The germline V and J ends were trimmed by 3 bases and 8 bases, with 13 bases remaining between them. There are 13 residues in the CDR3. The CDR3 sequence is CASSFGIDSGYTF. The CDR3 coding sequence is TGTGCCAGCAGCTTCGGGATAGACTCCGGCTACACCTTC. Full variable domain (rest looked up from reference TRBV11-2 and TRBJ1-2): EAGVAQSPRYKIIEKRQSVAFWCNPISGHATLYWYQQILGQGPKLLIQFQNNGVVDDSQLPKDRFSAERLKGVDSTLKIQPAKLEDSAVYLCASSFGIDSGYTFGSGTRLTVV.

The chain joins TRBV6-5 to TRBJ1-2, with 7 bases identical to TRBD1. The V gene end was trimmed by 2 bases and the J gene end by 6 bases; junction bases not matched to a gene: 3. Germline V gives CDR1 MNHEY, CDR2 SVGAGI. CDR3 size: 13 residues. In DNA form, the CDR3 reads TGTGCCAGCAGTTACCGACAGGGTGATGGCTACACCTTC. Amino acid sequence: CASSYRQGDGYTF.

The chain recombines TRBV29-1 with TRBJ2-7; possible D gene TRBD1, 6 bases. Germline V gene data show CDR1 as SQVTM and CDR2 as ANQGSEA. Trimming left V 1 base short and J 1 base short, with 20 bases between. The CDR3 is made up of 17 amino acids. CDR3 sequence: CSVEGGLRQDSSYEQYF. The CDR3 DNA sequence: TGCAGCGTTGAAGGGGGGCTCCGACAGGATTCTTCCTACGAGCAGTACTTC.

The chain is built from TRBV3-1 (or the pseudogene TRBV3-2) and TRBJ2-2, with 7 bases aligning to TRBD2. Germline assignment: CDR1 LGHDT and CDR2 YNNKEL (reference sequence). The V gene end was trimmed by 4 bases and the J gene end by 1 base; junction bases not matched to a gene: 0. CDR3 length: 14 amino acids. The CDR3 bases are TGTGCCAGCAGCCCGGGGGGGAACACCGGGGAGCTGTTTTTT. Protein: CASSPGGNTGELFF.

This clone has a single count. CDR3 sequence reads: CASSSGFLSEKLFF. The CDR3 DNA reads TGTGCCAGCAGTTCAGGGTTCCTCTCCGAAAAACTGTTTTTT. The chain is built from TRBV28 and TRBJ1-4; D perhaps matches TRBD1 (5 bases). The CDR3 totals 14 residues. The germline gives CDR1 MDHEN, CDR2 SYDVKM. The germline V and J ends were trimmed by 4 bases and 8 bases, with 14 bases remaining between them. Together with reference TRBV28 and TRBJ1-4, the CDR3 gives the full variable domain: DVKVTQSSRYLVKRTGEKVFLECVQDMDHENMFWYRQDPGLGLRLIYFSYDVKMKEKGDIPEGYSVSREKKERFSLILESASTNQTSMYLCASSSGFLSEKLFFGSGTQLSVL.

This chain joins TRBV6-1 and TRBJ1-6; no clear D. The CDR3 consists of 15 residues. Germline CDR1 MNHNS, CDR2 SASEGT. Deletions cut 3 bases from V and 0 bases from J, with 6 bases between. CDR3: CASSDRSSYNSPLHF. The CDR3 DNA sequence: TGTGCCAGCAGTGACAGAAGCTCCTATAATTCACCCCTCCACTTT.

J is TRBJ1-6 and V is TRBV4-1, with a weak D call TRBD1 (5 bases). CDR3 size: 15 residues. Germline V gives CDR1 MGHRA, CDR2 YSYEKL. Trimming took off 5 bases at V and 10 bases at J, with 18 bases between the two ends. CDR3 sequence (DNA): TGCGCCAGCAGCGAGCAGGGTACCCCCGGGTCACCCCTCCACTTT. It codes for CASSEQGTPGSPLHF.

This rearrangement joins TRBV5-3 to TRBJ2-2, with D unresolved. TRBV5-3 is designated an ORF whose function remains uncertain. The CDR3 loop spans 13 amino acids. Trimming removed 0 bases at V and 6 bases at J, with 6 bases between. Written as DNA, the CDR3 is TGTGCCAGAAGCTTGGAGAGTCCCGGGGAGCTGTTTTTT. Its protein is CARSLESPGELFF.

This clone was seen only a few times. This rearrangement joins TRBV9 to TRBJ2-1; TRBD2 matches 7 bases. The CDR3 extends over 16 amino acids. The J segment lost 0 bases and the V segment lost 4 bases, leaving 7 bases of the junction unmatched. Germline loops: CDR1 SGDLS, CDR2 YYNGEE. CDR3 loop: CASSLERGSSYNEQFF. The CDR3 nucleotides read TGTGCCAGCAGCTTAGAGCGGGGTAGCTCCTACAATGAGCAGTTCTTC.

V usage is TRBV7-9 and J usage is TRBJ1-2; a possible D gene is TRBD1 (5 bases). Trimming pared 2 bases from V and 4 bases from J, leaving 14 bases between. CDR1 is SEHNR, CDR2 FQNEAQ, per germline (reference sequence). CDR3 length: 15 amino acids. CDR3 amino acids: CASSLLNSGGYGYTF. The DNA for the CDR3 is TGTGCCAGCAGCTTATTGAACAGCGGGGGCTATGGCTACACCTTC.

This chain links TRBV7-2 with TRBJ2-7; tentative D call: TRBD2 (6 bases). The ends were cut back, 5 bases at V and 2 bases at J, with 16 bases in the middle. CDR3 size: 15 residues. The germline gives CDR1 SGHTA, CDR2 FQGNSA. CDR3 amino acids: CASSPGRTTAYEQYF. CDR3 coding DNA: TGTGCCAGCAGCCCAGGAAGGACTACCGCCTACGAGCAGTACTTC.